This T cell receptor (beta chain) was sequenced during a study of cytomegalovirus exposure and HLA in healthy donors (dated by TCRdb to about 2017). Broadly, across the study: An earlier analysis of some 500 of the donors reported more than 250 Gb of sequence data and 117 million unique TCR beta sequences from about 179 million T cells. An early release that covered 500 to 800 HLA-typed donors contained approximately 290 gigabases of sequencing data and about 84 million unique TCR sequences. Of the 300 to 450 genotyped donors, less than 90% were placed in the genetic ancestry cluster associated with self-reported Caucasian donors. The study aimed to test whether signatures of past pathogen exposure could be identified by cataloging public T cell receptors. Using immunosequencing, the study profiled T cell repertoires from roughly 650 subjects and related those repertoires to cytomegalovirus serostatus. In addition to the first cohort of around 670 subjects, a separate validation cohort of approximately 130 different subjects was used. To predict cytomegalovirus infection status, the study brought together high-throughput TCR immunosequencing, statistical association of individual TCRs with disease status, and machine learning. To study patterns of TCR occurrence, a later analysis re-analyzed previously published TCR beta repertoires from hundreds of donors and added high-resolution HLA genotyping. Rather than using new phenotypic data, the later analysis identified candidate immune exposures from TCR beta sequences and from how often those sequences occurred across donors. An earlier analysis of around 640 of the donors used high-throughput TCR beta sequencing to judge whether each TCR beta V gene segment behaved as functional or pseudogenic. Donor age, sex, ethnicity and CMV serostatus were collected together with the repertoire data. A later genetic analysis used genome-wide SNP genotypes for about 60% of the 666 donors, treating that subset as a discovery cohort. Every discovery cohort repertoire had been produced on one sequencing platform. Class I and class II HLA loci were covered by the typing at four-digit resolution. The number of donors typed differed by locus, with 629-630 for A, B, C, DRB1 and DQB1, more than 500 for DQA1, about 610 for DPA1, and around 430 for DPB1. Roughly five DR-DQ haplotypes were handled as single units for association and clustering because linkage in the cohort was strong. Among about 370 genotyped donors of the cohort, an average of roughly 230,000 unique TCR beta nucleotide sequences was sequenced per donor, of which about 20% were non-productive. Paper-wide results and their limitations: Three of the identified cytomegalovirus-associated TCR beta chains were confirmed in vitro to be specific for cytomegalovirus antigens. In an earlier analysis of 450 to 750 of the donors, most TCR beta V segments appeared in productive rearrangements about 87% or about 30% of the time, broadly matching IMGT annotations. Most CMV-associated TCR beta chains appeared to be HLA-restricted in a later analysis, and the HLA associations seemed to be driven largely by CMV exposure. Because some donors lacked HLA typing at each locus, the association tests relied only on the typed subset. In a later analysis, several top co-occurrence clusters were reported to appear linked to parvovirus B19, influenza, CMV and Epstein-Barr virus. In the study, approximately 160 TCR beta chains were listed as associated with cytomegalovirus. A later genetic analysis reported fewer N-insertions in productive TCRs among donors in an Asian-associated ancestry cluster than the roughly 620-donor mean. The authors suggested that the approach could potentially be extended to other disease states and immunological phenotypes. Sequencing depth was assumed to be roughly uniform across donors in the presence/absence analyses, though that assumption may not hold. For the cohort, immune exposure information was limited to CMV serostatus. Linkage disequilibrium might explain the correlated functional status among segregating V segments, but an unknown experimental factor could not be ruled out. In this cohort, only TCR beta chains were sequenced, and detectable features were limited by the absence of alpha or paired-chain data. The earlier analysis of about 600 of the donors excluded fewer than 20 rarely observed V segments, including chromosome 9 orphons, because counts were too low. The classifier was reported to diagnose cytomegalovirus status with high specificity and sensitivity in both the original cohort and the validation cohort. The sequencing pipeline was judged likely to have produced a cluster of highly shared sequence variants as a technical artifact. A later analysis found that HLA-associated TCR beta chains were more clonally expanded and had lower generation probabilities than equally common non-associated chains. A further reported finding was that TCR beta sequences accurately predicted the HLA-A and HLA-B alleles for most subjects in the first cohort. Strong co-occurrence of HLA alleles, especially DR and DQ, made assigning TCR associations to individual alleles difficult. In a later analysis, TCR association rates were found to vary across HLA loci, with the most associated TCRs seen for DRB1 alleles and the fewest for HLA-C alleles. A later analysis associated about 18,000 TCR beta sequences with specific HLA alleles at a false discovery rate of 0.05. A later genetic analysis associated a missense DCLRE1C variant with V-gene and J-gene trimming of TCR beta chains, and an independent cohort replicated the association. Across donors, most TCR sequences were observed very rarely, whereas some public TCRs were present in many individuals.

The cohort was made up of several hundred healthy bone marrow donors. Cohort members were all nominally healthy when sampled, although unrecorded immune exposures were likely present. The donor was CMV seropositive and was included in the group of some 290 seropositive cohort members. A peripheral blood sample was provided by each donor, and peripheral blood mononuclear cells were used for TCR beta sequencing. The Qiagen DNeasy Blood Extraction Kit was used to extract genomic DNA from the blood cell samples. Notes on this clone: Its antigen is still unknown. No much larger clone exists at a distance of one base, and base qualities are not known.

The library was made by the immunoSEQ multiplex PCR assay. For the multiplex PCR, a mixture combining 60 forward primers for TCR Vbeta segments and 13 reverse primers for TCR Jbeta segments was used. The CDR3 region of rearranged TCR beta genes was amplified from genomic DNA with a multiplex PCR assay. The amplified TCR beta libraries were sequenced on the Illumina HiSeq System as 87-base-pair reads. Regarding the original processing steps: Across the 700 or so repertoires, a later analysis counted roughly 77 million unique TCR beta chains, about 10 million of which were shared by at least two donors. To remove PCR and sequencing errors, raw reads were error-corrected and collapsed into unique sequences using a nearest-neighbor algorithm that merged closely related sequences. Alignment of CDR3 sequences to IMGT reference sequences was used to assign V, D and J gene segments. Each retained sequence needed at least a six-nucleotide match to both a V gene segment and a J gene segment. Rearrangements were classified as productive when the CDR3 lacked stop codons and remained in frame with V and J, and all other rearrangements were classified as non-productive. CDR3 was defined according to IMGT convention as the region running from the second conserved V-encoded cysteine to the conserved J-encoded phenylalanine. The earlier analysis of about 500 of the donors excluded sequences that lacked an unambiguous match to a single V gene segment. An earlier analysis of approximately 590 of the donors classified V segments as functional when productive rearrangements were above 56.7% and as segregating when the standard deviation between donors was above 5%. A statistical classification framework was built to diagnose cytomegalovirus status from the catalog of TCR beta chain sequences. In a later analysis, V and J genes were assigned by comparing TCR nucleotide sequences against IMGT/GENE-DB human TR gene sequences. In a later analysis, CDR3 sequences and most-parsimonious VDJ recombination scenarios were assigned using the TCRdist pipeline. In a later analysis, each TCR beta chain was defined by its CDR3 amino acid sequence together with its V-gene family, and reads lacking a unique V-gene family were excluded. As a way to deal with suspected cross-contamination and a sequencing artifact, a later analysis dropped 640 or so nucleotide sequences that were highly shared and had low generation probability. In a later analysis, a clonal expansion index for each public chain was calculated from normalized within-repertoire ranks of inferred template counts. In a later analysis, generation probabilities were computed using a VDJ recombination model fitted to out-of-frame rearrangements, and the results were checked against IGoR. In a later analysis, hypergeometric tests were used to score TCR-TCR, TCR-HLA and TCR-CMV co-occurrence, with a repertoire-size bias correction applied to TCR pairs. A later analysis estimated false discovery rates by permuting HLA or CMV assignments 20 times. In a later analysis, co-occurring TCRs were grouped using DBSCAN, with TCRdist sequence similarity added in when clustering inside HLA-allele-positive subsets. Co-occurrence clustering excluded repertoires with fewer than 30,000 or more than 120,000 public chains, plus five with anomalous nucleotide sharing. Imported from immuneACCESS, the table was reduced by TCRdb to in-frame sequences with V and J called. These copies leave out some clones; in studies compared against another copy, an unresolved V gene accounts for under half, and the cause of the remainder is not known. The V and J calls and the clone size are those of that table, but D and trimming were determined from the DNA. This sample comprises 90,000 to 120,000 clones, around three quarters of them detected only once. The ten largest make up approximately 3.7% of the sample.

Sequences were obtained from PBMCs. The clonotype originates from a female donor in good health and CMV-seropositive.

The CDR3 protein is CASSLATGVGGNTIYF. The sequenced DNA is TGTGCCAGCAGCTTGGCTACAGGGGTTGGCGGAAACACCATATATTTT. Recombination joined TRBV5-4 with TRBJ1-3, with TRBD1 identical over 7 junction bases. Looking up the germline V gene (reference sequence) yields CDR1 SGHNT and CDR2 YYREEE. Germline trimming amounts to 0 bases on V and 4 bases on J, with 7 as the count of junction bases outside the gene matches. The CDR3 spans 16 residues, from the cysteine through the phenylalanine. The CDR3 DNA has 48 bases and is translated from base 1.